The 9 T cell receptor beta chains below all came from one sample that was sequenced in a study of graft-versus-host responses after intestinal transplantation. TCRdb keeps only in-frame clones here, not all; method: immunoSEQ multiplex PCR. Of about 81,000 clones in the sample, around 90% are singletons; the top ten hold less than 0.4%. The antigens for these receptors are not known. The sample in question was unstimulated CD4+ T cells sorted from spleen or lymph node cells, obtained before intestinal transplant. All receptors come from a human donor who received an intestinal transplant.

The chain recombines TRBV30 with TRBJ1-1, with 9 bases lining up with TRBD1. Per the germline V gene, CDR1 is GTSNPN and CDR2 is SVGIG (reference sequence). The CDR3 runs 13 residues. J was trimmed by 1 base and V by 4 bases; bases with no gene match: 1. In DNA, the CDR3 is TGTGCCTGGAAGGGACAGGGGAACACTGAAGCTTTCTTT. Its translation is CAWKGQGNTEAFF.

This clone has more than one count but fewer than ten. CDR3 protein: CASSPRNTIYF. For the CDR3, the DNA is TGTGCCAGCAGTCCTAGGAACACCATATATTTT. The chain combines TRBV6-6 with TRBJ1-3; D is unresolved. The ends were cut back, 5 bases at V and 7 bases at J, with 6 bases in the middle. The CDR3 extends over 11 amino acids. Per the germline V gene, CDR1 is MNHNY and CDR2 is SVGAGI (reference sequence).

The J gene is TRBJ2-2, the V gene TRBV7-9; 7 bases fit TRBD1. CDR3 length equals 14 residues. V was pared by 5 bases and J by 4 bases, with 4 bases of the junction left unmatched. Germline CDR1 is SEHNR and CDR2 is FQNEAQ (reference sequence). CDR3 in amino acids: CASSRGQSTGELFF. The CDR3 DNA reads TGTGCCAGCAGCCGGGGACAGAGCACCGGGGAGCTGTTTTTT.

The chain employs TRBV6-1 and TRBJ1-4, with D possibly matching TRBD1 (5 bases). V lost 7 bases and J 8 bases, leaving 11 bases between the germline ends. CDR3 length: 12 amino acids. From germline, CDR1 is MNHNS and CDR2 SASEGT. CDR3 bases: TGTGCCAGCACGGGGGGAGAAGAAAAACTGTTTTTT. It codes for CASTGGEEKLFF.

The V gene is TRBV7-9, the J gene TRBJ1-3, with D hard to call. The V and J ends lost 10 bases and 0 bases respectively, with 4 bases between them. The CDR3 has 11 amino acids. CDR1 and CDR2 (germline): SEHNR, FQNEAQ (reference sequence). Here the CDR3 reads CATDSGNTIYF. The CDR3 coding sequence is TGTGCCACAGACTCTGGAAACACCATATATTTT.

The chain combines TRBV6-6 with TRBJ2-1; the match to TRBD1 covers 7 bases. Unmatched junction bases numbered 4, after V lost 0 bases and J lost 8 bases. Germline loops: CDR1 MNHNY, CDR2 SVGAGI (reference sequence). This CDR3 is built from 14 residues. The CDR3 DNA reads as TGTGCCAGCAGTTACTCAAAGGGGGCAGATGAGCAGTTCTTC. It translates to CASSYSKGADEQFF.

The CDR3 nucleotides read TGCGCCAGCAGCTTGGGGCTGGGCAGTTCTTATTTGAACACTGAAGCTTTCTTT. Its translation is CASSLGLGSSYLNTEAFF. This chain uses TRBV5-1 with TRBJ1-1, with D unclear. This CDR3 spans 18 amino acids. Looked up from germline, CDR1 is SGHRS and CDR2 is YFSETQ. Trimming took 0 bases from V and 0 from J, leaving 18 bases between them.

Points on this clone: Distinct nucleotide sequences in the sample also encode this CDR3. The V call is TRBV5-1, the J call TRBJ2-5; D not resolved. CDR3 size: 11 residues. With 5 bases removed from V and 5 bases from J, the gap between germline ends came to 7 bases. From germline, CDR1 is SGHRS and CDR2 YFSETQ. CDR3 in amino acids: CASREAETQYF. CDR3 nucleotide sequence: TGCGCCAGCAGAGAAGCGGAGACCCAGTACTTC.

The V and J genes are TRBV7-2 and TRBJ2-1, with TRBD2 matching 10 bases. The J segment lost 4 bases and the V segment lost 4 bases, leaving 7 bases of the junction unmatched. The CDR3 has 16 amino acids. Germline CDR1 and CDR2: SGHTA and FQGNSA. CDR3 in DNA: TGTGCCAGCAGCTCGAGCGGGGGGGCCTTTTACAATGAGCAGTTCTTC. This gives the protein CASSSSGGAFYNEQFF.